This T cell receptor (beta chain) was obtained from a study of vaccination and CD4 T cells after COVID-19. Study information: Once diagnosed, patients had post-COVID samples drawn a median approximately 100 days later (range 35 to 161).

Treatment reported: roughly ten-day PBMC culture with coronavirus spike peptide pools or control peptides (ViraFEST assay). Spanning March to December 2020, the positive PCR dates came before US Alpha, Beta and Delta variants. Cultured CD4+ T-cell DNA underwent Oncomine TCR Beta short-read sequencing. Cultured CD4+ T cells were the source of extracted genomic DNA. MiXCR was run by TCRdb on the PCR reads, yielding one entry per CDR3 protein. The data hold fewer than 20,000 distinct CDR3 sequences, with 50% to 55% observed a single time. Comment on this clonotype: Its matching antigen is unknown.

Study-wide results and limits: SARS-CoV-2-reactive clonotype medians increased from about 22 to 38, not significantly.

The germline V gene has CDR1 KGHDR and CDR2 SFDVKD. Trimming shortened V by 6 bases and J by 8 bases, and 19 bases separated the two germline ends. The CDR3 has 15 amino acids. The V gene is TRBV24-1, the J gene TRBJ2-1; tentative D call: TRBD2 (5 bases). Sequencing was carried out using CD4+ T cells from blood, cultured in vitro. The clonotype originates from a human donor who had recovered from COVID-19. The CDR3 nucleotides read TGTGCCACCAGTAGCCATGGAGGAACGGACCATGAGCAGTTCTTC. It yields the protein CATSSHGGTDHEQFF.